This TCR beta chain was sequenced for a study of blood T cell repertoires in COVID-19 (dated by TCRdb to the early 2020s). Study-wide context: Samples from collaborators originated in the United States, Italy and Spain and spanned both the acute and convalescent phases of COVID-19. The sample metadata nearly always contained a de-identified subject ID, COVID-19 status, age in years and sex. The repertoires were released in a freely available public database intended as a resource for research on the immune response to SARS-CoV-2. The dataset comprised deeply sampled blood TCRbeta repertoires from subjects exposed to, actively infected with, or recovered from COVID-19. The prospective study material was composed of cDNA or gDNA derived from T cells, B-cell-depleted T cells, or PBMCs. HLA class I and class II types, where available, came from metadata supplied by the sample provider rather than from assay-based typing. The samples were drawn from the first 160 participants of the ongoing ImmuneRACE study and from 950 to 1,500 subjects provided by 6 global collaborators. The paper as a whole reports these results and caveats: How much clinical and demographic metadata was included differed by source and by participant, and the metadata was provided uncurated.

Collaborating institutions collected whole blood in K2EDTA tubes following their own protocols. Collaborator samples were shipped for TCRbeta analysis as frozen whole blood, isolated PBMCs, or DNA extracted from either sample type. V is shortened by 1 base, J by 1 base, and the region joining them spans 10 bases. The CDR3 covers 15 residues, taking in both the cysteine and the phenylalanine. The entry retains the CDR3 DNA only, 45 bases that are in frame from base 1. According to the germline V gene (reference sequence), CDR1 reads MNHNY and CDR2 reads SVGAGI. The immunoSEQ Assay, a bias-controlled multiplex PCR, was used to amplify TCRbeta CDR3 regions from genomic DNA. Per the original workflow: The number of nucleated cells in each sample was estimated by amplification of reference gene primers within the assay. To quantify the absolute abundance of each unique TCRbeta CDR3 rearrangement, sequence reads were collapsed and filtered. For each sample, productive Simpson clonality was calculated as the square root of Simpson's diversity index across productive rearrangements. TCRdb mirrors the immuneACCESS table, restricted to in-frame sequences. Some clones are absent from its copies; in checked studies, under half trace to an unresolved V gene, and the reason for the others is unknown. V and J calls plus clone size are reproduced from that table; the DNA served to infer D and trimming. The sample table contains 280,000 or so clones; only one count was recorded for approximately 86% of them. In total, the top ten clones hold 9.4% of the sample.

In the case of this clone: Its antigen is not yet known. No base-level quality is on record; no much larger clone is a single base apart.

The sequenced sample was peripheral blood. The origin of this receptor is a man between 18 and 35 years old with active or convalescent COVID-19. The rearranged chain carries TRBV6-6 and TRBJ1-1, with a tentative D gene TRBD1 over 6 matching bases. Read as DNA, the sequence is TGTGCCAGCAGTTACTGGACAGACCCGAACACTGAAGCTTTCTTT. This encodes CASSYWTDPNTEAFF.